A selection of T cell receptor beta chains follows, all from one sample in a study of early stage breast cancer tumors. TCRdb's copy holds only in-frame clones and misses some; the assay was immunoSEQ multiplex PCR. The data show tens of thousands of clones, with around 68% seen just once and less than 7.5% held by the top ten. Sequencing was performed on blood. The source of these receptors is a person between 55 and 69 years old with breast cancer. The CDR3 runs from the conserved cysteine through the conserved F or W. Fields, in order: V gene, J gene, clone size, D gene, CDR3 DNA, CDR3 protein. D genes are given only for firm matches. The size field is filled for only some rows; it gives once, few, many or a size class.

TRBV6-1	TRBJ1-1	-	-	TGTGCCAGCAGTGAAACTGGGAACACTGAAGCTTTCTTT	CASSETGNTEAFF
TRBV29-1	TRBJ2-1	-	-	TGCAGCGTAGCCCTCATCGGGGCAGGAACTAGCTCCTACAATGAGCAGTTCTTC	CSVALIGAGTSSYNEQFF
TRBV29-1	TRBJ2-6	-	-	TGCAGCGTTGACCTCGGACCGATCTCTGGGGCCAACGTCCTGACTTTC	CSVDLGPISGANVLTF
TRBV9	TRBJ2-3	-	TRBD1	TGTGCCAGCAGCCCGGTCGGACAGGGTGGGACAGATACGCAGTATTTT	CASSPVGQGGTDTQYF
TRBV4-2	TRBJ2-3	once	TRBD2	TGTGCCAGCAGCCAAGTGGTTAGCGGGGGGTCCACAGATACGCAGTATTTT	CASSQVVSGGSTDTQYF
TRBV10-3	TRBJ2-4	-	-	TGTGCCATCAGTGAACAGGCCAAAAACATTCAGTACTTC	CAISEQAKNIQYF
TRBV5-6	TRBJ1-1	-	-	TGTGCCAGCATCGTGCGGGGGAACACTGAAGCTTTCTTT	CASIVRGNTEAFF
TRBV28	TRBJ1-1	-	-	TGTGCCAGCAGAAATCAGGGTTCCACTGAAGCTTTCTTT	CASRNQGSTEAFF
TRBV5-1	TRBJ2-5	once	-	TGCGCCAGCAGTTTCACCCGTGAGACCCAGTACTTC	CASSFTRETQYF
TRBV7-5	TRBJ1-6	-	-	TGTGCCAGAAGCCCCTCCGGGACAGGGAGCTCCTATAATTCACCCCTCCACTTT	CARSPSGTGSSYNSPLHF
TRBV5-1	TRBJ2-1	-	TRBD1	TGCGCCAGCAGCCCAACCCGGACAGGGTACGACAATGAGCAGTTCTTC	CASSPTRTGYDNEQFF
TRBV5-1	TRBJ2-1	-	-	TGCGCCAGCAGCTTGGGTGGGGGTCGTGAGCAGTTCTTC	CASSLGGGREQFF
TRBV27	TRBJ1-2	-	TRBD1	TGTGCCAGCAGCTCCCATCGGGACAGGGTAGGGGTAGGCTACACCTTC	CASSSHRDRVGVGYTF
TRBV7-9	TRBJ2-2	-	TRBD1	TGTGCCAGCAGCTCAGACAGGGGTGACACCGGGGAGCTGTTTTTT	CASSSDRGDTGELFF
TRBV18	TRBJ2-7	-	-	TGTGCCAGCTCACCCACAGCTACCTACGAGCAGTACTTC	CASSPTATYEQYF
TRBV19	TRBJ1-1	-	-	TGTGCCAGTAGCAACCAGACCCTGGGTACTGAAGCTTTCTTT	CASSNQTLGTEAFF
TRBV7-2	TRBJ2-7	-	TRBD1	TGTGCCAGCAGCTTTCCCGCCGGGACAGGGACCTACGAGCAGTACTTC	CASSFPAGTGTYEQYF
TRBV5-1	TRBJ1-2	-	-	TGCGCCAGCAGCTTGGCCCTCTCGGGCGACTATGGCTACACCTTC	CASSLALSGDYGYTF
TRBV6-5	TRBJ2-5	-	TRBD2	TGTGCCAGCAGTCTACGGGACTACCCTAGGACCCAGTACTTC	CASSLRDYPRTQYF
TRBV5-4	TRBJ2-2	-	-	TGTGCCAGCAGCTTCAAGGGTGGCGGGGAGCTGTTTTTT	CASSFKGGGELFF
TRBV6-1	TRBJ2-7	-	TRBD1	TGTGCCAGCAACCAGGCCGGGACAGGGGCCTACGAGCAGTACTTC	CASNQAGTGAYEQYF
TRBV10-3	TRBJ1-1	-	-	TGTGCCATCAGTGGGACATTGAACACTGAAGCTTTCTTT	CAISGTLNTEAFF
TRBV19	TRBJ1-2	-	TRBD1	TGTGCCAGTGGACAGGAGATCTATGGCTACACCTTC	CASGQEIYGYTF
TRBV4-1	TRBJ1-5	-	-	TGCGCCAGCAGCCAAGGAAACCCCGGCAATCAGCCCCAGCATTTT	CASSQGNPGNQPQHF
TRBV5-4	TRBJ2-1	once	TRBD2	TGTGCCAGCAGCTTCCGGACTAGTGTTTACAATGAGCAGTTCTTC	CASSFRTSVYNEQFF
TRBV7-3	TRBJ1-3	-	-	TGTGCCAGCAGCTCCCAGGTTGGAAACACCATATATTTT	CASSSQVGNTIYF
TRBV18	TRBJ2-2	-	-	TGTGCCAGCTCACCCTCGGGGATGGTCACCGGGGAGCTGTTTTTT	CASSPSGMVTGELFF
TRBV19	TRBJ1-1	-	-	TGTGCCAGTAGTATGCGGGGCTACGGCACTGAAGCTTTCTTT	CASSMRGYGTEAFF
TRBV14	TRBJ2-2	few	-	TGTGCCAGCAGCCGGGTTACCGGGGAGCTGTTTTTT	CASSRVTGELFF
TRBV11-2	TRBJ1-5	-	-	TGTGCCAGCAGCTTAGCTGGGTCCCCAGGGCAGCCCCAGCATTTT	CASSLAGSPGQPQHF
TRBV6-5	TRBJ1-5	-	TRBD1	TGTGCCAGCAGTCCTCGGACAGGGCGCAATCAGCCCCAGCATTTT	CASSPRTGRNQPQHF
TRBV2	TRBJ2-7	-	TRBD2	TGTGCCAGCGGTCGGGGGAGCGGGGGGGGCGTTGACTACTTC	CASGRGSGGGVDYF
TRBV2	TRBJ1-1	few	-	TGTGCCAGCATGGTTCCGGAAGGGAACACTGAAGCTTTCTTT	CASMVPEGNTEAFF
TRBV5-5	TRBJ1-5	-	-	TGTGCCAGCAGCTTGGACCCATCGGGCAATCAGCCCCAGCATTTT	CASSLDPSGNQPQHF
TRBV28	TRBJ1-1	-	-	TGTGCCAGCAGTCTACAGACAGGTGGGGAAGCTTTCTTT	CASSLQTGGEAFF
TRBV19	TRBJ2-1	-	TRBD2	TGTGCCAGTAGTATCGGGGGAACGGGAGGGATCGGGGGAGGAAAGAGCTCCTACAATGAGCAGTTCTTC	CASSIGGTGGIGGGKSSYNEQFF
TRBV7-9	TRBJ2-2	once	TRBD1	TGTGCCAGCAGCTTAATCGGGACAGGGTACGCCGGGGAGCTGTTTTTT	CASSLIGTGYAGELFF
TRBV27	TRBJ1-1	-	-	TGTGCCAGCAGTTTATCCCCCGGAGGGGACGCTGAAGCTTTCTTT	CASSLSPGGDAEAFF
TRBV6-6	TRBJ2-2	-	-	TGTGCCAGCAGTTGGGCTAACACCGGGGAGCTGTTTTTT	CASSWANTGELFF
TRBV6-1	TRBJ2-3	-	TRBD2	TGTGCCAGCAGTGAGGGTATAGCGGGAGGCGGCACAGATACGCAGTATTTT	CASSEGIAGGGTDTQYF
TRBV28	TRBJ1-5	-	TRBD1	TGTGCCAGCCAGATGGACAGGGGGTCTCAGCCCCAGCATTTT	CASQMDRGSQPQHF